Below are 21 T cell receptor beta chains sequenced from a single sample in a study of T cells in Graves' hyperthyroidism and ophthalmopathy. RNA transcripts provided the source from which TCR beta CDR3 regions were amplified. Primed by the HTBI set, a first-round RT-PCR was run on the TCR CDR3. TCRdb fed the multiplex PCR reads into MiXCR, producing one record per CDR3 protein. Of approximately 590,000 distinct CDR3 sequences in the sample, about a sixth were seen once. Sequencing was performed on blood. Source of these receptors: a woman in her 30s with Graves' hyperthyroidism.

The chain is built from TRBV10-1 and TRBJ2-1; 10 bases agree with TRBD2. V shed 4 bases, J shed 9 bases, and the junction held 6 bases outside the gene matches. Germline V CDR1 and CDR2: WNHNN, SYGVQD (reference sequence). The CDR3 contains 14 residues. The CDR3 loop is CASSALAGEGEQFF. The CDR3 DNA is TGCGCCAGCAGTGCGCTAGCGGGAGAAGGTGAGCAGTTCTTC.

The rearrangement joins TRBV29-1 to TRBJ1-4; 9 bases line up with TRBD1. Germline V gene lookup returns CDR1 SQVTM and CDR2 ANQGSEA. The CDR3 contains 14 residues. J lost 7 bases, V lost 5 bases, and 8 bases had no gene match. The chain's CDR3 is CSVSSRDRAEKLFF. In nucleotides, the CDR3 is TGCAGCGTTAGCAGCCGGGACAGGGCTGAAAAACTGTTTTTT.

V is TRBV6-1 and J is TRBJ2-1; 8 bases are a match to TRBD2. CDR1 and CDR2 (germline): MNHNS, SASEGT. This CDR3 has 15 residues. V shed 6 bases, J shed 7 bases, and the junction held 11 bases outside the gene matches. CDR3 sequence reads: CASRWTSSLGNEQFF. In nucleotides, the CDR3 is TGTGCCAGCAGATGGACTAGCTCCTTGGGGAATGAGCAGTTCTTC.

This clonotype has ten or more counts. J is TRBJ2-2 and V is TRBV12-3 or TRBV12-4, with 8 positions matching TRBD2. The CDR3 spans 16 residues. Trimming at V came to 5 bases and at J to 1 base, leaving 6 bases not matched to a gene. CDR3 nucleotide sequence: TGTGCCAGCAGTCCAACTAGCGGAAGGAACACCGGGGAGCTGTTTTTT. Translation: CASSPTSGRNTGELFF.

Many counts were recorded for this clonotype. The chain couples TRBV7-9 to TRBJ2-1, with D uncertain. CDR1 SEHNR and CDR2 FQNEAQ come from the germline V gene (reference sequence). The CDR3 loop spans 13 amino acids. V lost 5 bases, J lost 4 bases, and 9 bases lay in between. The CDR3 region has the DNA TGTGCCAGCAGCCAAACCACTTACAATGAGCAGTTCTTC. Translated: CASSQTTYNEQFF.

This clonotype was seen ten or more times. The V gene is TRBV5-1, the J gene TRBJ2-7; the match to TRBD2 covers 8 bases. V trimming: 4 bases; J trimming: 4 bases; junction bases outside the gene matches: 13. CDR3 length equals 16 residues. Germline CDR1 and CDR2: SGHRS and YFSETQ. The CDR3 reads CASSPAASGSSYEQYF. The CDR3, as DNA: TGCGCCAGCAGCCCGGCCGCAAGCGGGAGCTCGTACGAGCAGTACTTC.

This clonotype was recorded a few times. V and J are TRBV11-2 and TRBJ2-2; tentative D call: TRBD2 (6 bases). The length of the CDR3 is 14 residues. V was shortened by 2 bases and J by 6 bases, with 10 bases between the two germline ends. The V gene's germline CDR1 is SGHAT and CDR2 FQNNGV. CDR3 DNA: TGTGCCAGCAGCTTAAGGCGGGGTGCCGGGGAGCTGTTTTTT. Its protein product is CASSLRRGAGELFF.

Remarks on this clonotype: A much more abundant neighbour one base away suggests this may be a read error. The chain has TRBV2 and TRBJ2-1; D may correspond to TRBD1 or TRBD2 (7 bases each). The length of the CDR3 is 13 residues. CDR1 and CDR2 (germline): SNHLY, FYNNEI. CDR3 protein: CAGRGAGGDEQFF. DNA of the CDR3: TGTGCCGGCAGGGGGGCAGGGGGGGATGAGCAGTTCTTC.

Ten or more counts support this clonotype. The V call is TRBV6-1, the J call TRBJ2-7; 11 bases map to TRBD2. Germline CDR1 and CDR2: MNHNS and SASEGT. Trimming removed 4 bases from V and 0 bases from J; junction bases left unmatched: 5. The length of the CDR3 is 16 residues. CDR3 in amino acids: CASSGRTSGFSYEQYF. As DNA, the CDR3 is TGTGCCAGCAGTGGGCGGACTAGCGGGTTCTCCTACGAGCAGTACTTC.

This clonotype was seen many times. CDR3 coding DNA: TGTGCCAGCAGTCCCCAAAAGGACTATGGCTACACCTTC. Encoded protein: CASSPQKDYGYTF. The chain links TRBV28 to TRBJ1-2; D unclear. V gave up 5 bases and J gave up 3 bases, with 10 bases separating them. The V gene's germline CDR1 is MDHEN and CDR2 SYDVKM. CDR3 length: 13 amino acids.

This clonotype was found a few times. This chain uses TRBV7-2 with TRBJ2-1; no firm D call. Trimming left V 0 bases short and J 0 bases short, with 6 bases between. This CDR3 has 15 amino acids. Germline assignment: CDR1 SGHTA and CDR2 FQGNSA. The CDR3 nucleotides read TGTGCCAGCAGCTTAGCCCCTTTCTCCTACAATGAGCAGTTCTTC. Its protein is CASSLAPFSYNEQFF.

This clonotype has just a few counts. This chain connects TRBV9 to TRBJ2-2, with a tentative D call TRBD2 (7 bases). Germline CDR1 and CDR2: SGDLS and YYNGEE. CDR3 size: 16 residues. Deletions cut 3 bases from V and 3 bases from J, with 15 bases between. CDR3 DNA: TGTGCCAGCAGCGCCGGGGGGCTAGCTTACACCGGGGAGCTGTTTTTT. Encoded protein: CASSAGGLAYTGELFF.

A note on this clonotype: This may stem from a read error, because a much larger clone lies one nucleotide away. V is TRBV7-2 and J is TRBJ2-3; D might be TRBD2 (5 bases). From germline, CDR1 is SGHTA and CDR2 FQGNSA. CDR3 size: 15 residues. The CDR3 loop is CVSSFWRADTDTQYF. CDR3 DNA: TGTGTCAGCAGCTTTTGGCGGGCGGACACAGATACGCAGTATTTT.

The rearrangement uses TRBV4-1 and TRBJ2-1; D may be TRBD1 (5 bases). V lost 5 bases and J lost 6, with 20 bases in between. This CDR3 spans 16 amino acids. Germline lookup yields CDR1 MGHRA and CDR2 YSYEKL. The CDR3, as DNA: TGCGCCAGCAGCGCGAAAGGGCTGACAGTGACCAATGAGCAGTTCTTC. Encoded protein: CASSAKGLTVTNEQFF.

To note about this clonotype: A read error may explain this, as a much larger clone is one base away. The J gene is TRBJ2-1, the V gene TRBV7-9; 7 nucleotides align to TRBD2. CDR1 is SEHNR, CDR2 FQNEAQ, per germline (reference sequence). This CDR3 contains 12 residues. V gave up 7 bases and J gave up 10 bases; unmatched junction bases: 7. CDR3 amino acids: CASMGGGNEQFF. The CDR3 region has the DNA TGTGCCAGCATGGGGGGGGGGAACGAGCAGTTCTTC.

This clonotype was counted ten times or more. The chain is built from TRBV7-6 and TRBJ2-1; D is possibly TRBD2 (5 bases). The length of the CDR3 is 15 residues. CDR1 is SGHVS, CDR2 FNYEAQ, per germline. Trimming shortened V by 3 bases and J by 6 bases, and 15 bases separated the two germline ends. CDR3 bases: TGTGCCAGCAGCTTGTCCCCTAGAGGAGGCAATGAGCAGTTCTTC. Translated: CASSLSPRGGNEQFF.

This clonotype was counted ten times or more. The CDR3 protein is CASSYTGLSIQYF. Here the CDR3 DNA reads TGTGCCAGCAGCTACACAGGGTTGTCCATTCAGTACTTC. The V gene is TRBV7-9, the J gene TRBJ2-4; tentative D call: TRBD1 (6 bases). The CDR3 length is 13 residues. CDR1 and CDR2 from the germline V gene are SEHNR and FQNEAQ (reference sequence). V was shortened by 4 bases and J by 9 bases, with 13 bases between the two germline ends.

In its sample, this clonotype was seen many times. This chain links TRBV20-1 with TRBJ2-5; D tentatively fits TRBD1 or TRBD2 (5 bases each). The CDR3 totals 17 residues. Germline V gene data show CDR1 as DFQATT and CDR2 as SNEGSKA (reference sequence). The germline V and J ends were trimmed by 3 bases and 5 bases, with 25 bases remaining between them. CDR3 sequence: CSASPQRGISFSETQYF. CDR3 sequence (DNA): TGCAGTGCTAGCCCCCAGAGGGGTATTAGTTTTTCGGAGACCCAGTACTTC.

This clonotype has a count of ten or more. V usage is TRBV28 and J usage is TRBJ2-7; D is ambiguous. This CDR3 region has 15 residues. The germline V and J ends were trimmed by 2 bases and 2 bases, with 13 bases remaining between them. Germline CDR1 reads MDHEN; CDR2 reads SYDVKM. This CDR3 reads CASSLGSADPYEQYF. The CDR3 DNA sequence: TGTGCCAGCAGTTTAGGTAGTGCGGATCCCTACGAGCAGTACTTC.

The chain joins TRBV15 to TRBJ2-1, with 13 bases aligning to TRBD2. Trimming removed 6 bases from V and 0 bases from J; junction bases left unmatched: 14. This CDR3 is built from 20 residues. The V gene's germline CDR1 is LNHNV and CDR2 YYDKDF (reference sequence). The CDR3 DNA is TGTGCCACCAGGGGACTAGCGGGGTCAGGGGGATCGAGCTCCTACAATGAGCAGTTCTTC. It codes for CATRGLAGSGGSSSYNEQFF.

This clonotype was observed many times. CDR3 loop: CASSLQLAGGAYEQYF. CDR3 DNA: TGTGCCAGCAGTCTCCAACTAGCGGGAGGGGCATACGAGCAGTACTTC. The chain couples TRBV12-3 or TRBV12-4 to TRBJ2-7; the match to TRBD2 covers 13 bases. The CDR3 consists of 16 residues. With 5 bases clipped from V and 4 bases from J, the junction kept 8 bases outside the gene matches.